This paragraph covers one T cell receptor beta chain sequence. Original analysis: By means of reference gene primer amplification, nucleated cell counts were estimated. Only in-frame clones appear in the TCRdb table, and some are missing; sequencing was by immunoSEQ multiplex PCR. V, J and clone size reflect that table, while D and trimming were determined from the DNA. Of tens of thousands of clones in the sample, roughly four fifths are singletons; the top ten hold around 4.3%. This sample is drawn from a study of blood T cell repertoires in COVID-19. At the level of the study: The origin of the acute and convalescent COVID-19 samples was the United States, Italy and Spain. T cells, B-cell-depleted T cells, or PBMCs supplied cDNA or gDNA.

Germline V gene data show CDR1 as KGHSH and CDR2 as LQKENI. The junction had 8 bases not matched to a gene; V was cut back by 5 bases and J by 2 bases. The CDR3 loop spans 15 amino acids. Material for sequencing was peripheral blood. The rearrangement uses TRBV18 and TRBJ2-7, with TRBD2 matching over 8 bases. This sequence originates from a woman aged 55-70 years with acute or convalescent COVID-19. The CDR3: CASSSSGGLPYEQYF. The CDR3 DNA is TGTGCCAGCTCATCAAGCGGGGGATTACCCTACGAGCAGTACTTC.